Shown below are 8 T cell receptor beta chains from a single sample sequenced in a study of tumor-infiltrating lymphocytes in localized non-small cell lung cancer. Repertoires were generated with immunoSEQ multiplex PCR, while TCRdb's copy carries only in-frame clones and drops some. The sample contains around 13,000 clones, around 68% of which appear only once. Sequenced: uninvolved lung tissue not adjacent to the tumor. These receptors were collected from a human donor with non-small cell lung cancer.

The rearrangement joins TRBV6-1 to TRBJ1-1; TRBD1 matches at 9 bases. CDR3 length: 14 amino acids. Germline CDR1 is MNHNS and CDR2 is SASEGT. V lost 7 bases and J lost 3; bases outside the gene matches: 6. CDR3 protein: CASTWDRADTEAFF. The CDR3, as DNA: TGTGCCAGCACTTGGGACAGGGCGGACACTGAAGCTTTCTTT.

V gene TRBV19 combines with J gene TRBJ2-2; the D gene is possibly TRBD2 (5 bases). CDR3 length equals 14 residues. The germline gives CDR1 LNHDA, CDR2 SQIVND (reference sequence). V was trimmed by 6 bases and J by 0 bases, leaving 8 bases between them. CDR3 DNA sequence: TGTGCCAGTAGCGGGGTGCCGAACACCGGGGAGCTGTTTTTT. Its translation: CASSGVPNTGELFF.

The chain links TRBV6-6 to TRBJ2-3, with a possible D match to TRBD2 (5 bases). In germline, CDR1 is MNHNY, CDR2 SVGAGI (reference sequence). This CDR3 is 14 amino acids long. The V end lost 0 bases, the J end lost 6 bases, and 10 bases lay between the germline ends. The DNA for the CDR3 is TGTGCCAGCAGTTACTCCCCCTCTAGCGATACGCAGTATTTT. It codes for CASSYSPSSDTQYF.

The chain joins TRBV7-9 to TRBJ1-4; D uncertain. The ends were cut back, 7 bases at V and 0 bases at J, with 12 bases in the middle. Germline-derived CDR1 and CDR2 are SEHNR and FQNEAQ (reference sequence). The CDR3 is 15 residues long. In DNA form, the CDR3 reads TGTGCCAGCACCGTTCCCAGTACAACTAATGAAAAACTGTTTTTT. This translates into CASTVPSTTNEKLFF.

The DNA for the CDR3 is TGTGCCTGGAGTCTGGATCTGGACAATGAGCAGTTCTTC. Translated: CAWSLDLDNEQFF. The V gene is TRBV30, the J gene TRBJ2-1; D is unclear. CDR1 and CDR2 from the germline V gene are GTSNPN and SVGIG (reference sequence). The ends were cut back, 2 bases at V and 5 bases at J, with 10 bases in the middle. The CDR3 is 13 residues long.

This chain connects TRBV7-3 to TRBJ2-1; either TRBD1 or TRBD2 may supply D (5 bases each). Trimming cost V 5 bases and J 9 bases, with 11 bases left between them. Per germline, CDR1 SGHTA and CDR2 FQGTGA. CDR3 size: 12 residues. CDR3 region: CASSQGVGEQFF. In DNA form, the CDR3 reads TGTGCCAGCAGCCAGGGAGTAGGTGAGCAGTTCTTC.

The chain has TRBV4-2 and TRBJ1-5, with D possibly matching TRBD1 (5 bases). V lost 0 bases, J lost 3 bases, and 9 bases lay in between. The CDR3 totals 15 residues. Germline CDR1 reads LGHNA; CDR2 reads YNFKEQ. CDR3 DNA sequence: TGTGCCAGCAGCCAAGATGAGGGACTCAATCAGCCCCAGCATTTT. Protein sequence: CASSQDEGLNQPQHF.

This chain connects TRBV4-3 to TRBJ2-2; 11 bases align to TRBD2. The V and J ends lost 5 bases and 3 bases, in that order; junction bases with no gene match: 11. The CDR3 loop spans 18 amino acids. Per germline, CDR1 LGHNA and CDR2 YSLEER. This CDR3 reads CASSLSGTSGDDTGELFF. For the CDR3, the DNA is TGCGCCAGCAGCTTAAGTGGGACTAGCGGAGATGACACCGGGGAGCTGTTTTTT.